The T cell receptor (beta chain) under discussion was sequenced for a study of T cells in Graves' hyperthyroidism and ophthalmopathy. Regions amplified from RNA transcripts were the TCR beta CDR3 regions. Initially, a first-round RT-PCR of the TCR CDR3 employed the HTBI primer set. MiXCR, run by TCRdb on the multiplex PCR reads, gives a single entry per CDR3 protein. The table records some 690,000 distinct CDR3 sequences, 17% of them present only once. The source of the PBMCs was over 8.5 ml of fresh peripheral blood. Broader study findings: In validation, the model predicted ophthalmopathy. These predictions came a median about 6 months before onset.

As to this clonotype: Its antigen remains unidentified. A much larger clone sits a single nucleotide away, making a read error possible.

Sequencing was done on a sample of blood. The clonotype originates from a man in his forties or fifties with Graves' hyperthyroidism.

The CDR3 is CSADSSRATVAPNEQFF. CDR3 nucleotides: TGCAGTGCTGATTCTAGTCGAGCGACCGTTGCACCGAATGAGCAGTTCTTC. This chain uses TRBV20-1 with TRBJ2-1; D not resolved. Germline V gene lookup returns CDR1 DFQATT and CDR2 SNEGSKA (reference sequence). V was cut by 5 bases and J by 7 bases, with 27 bases left in between. This CDR3 has 17 amino acids.